One sample yielded the 32 T cell receptor beta chains listed below, sequenced in a study of T cells after posttransplantation cyclophosphamide. Produced via immunoSEQ multiplex PCR; TCRdb's table is partial and in-frame only. The table includes some 33,000 clones, roughly 90% detected once. The naive gate required viable CD3+CD4+ or CD3+CD8+ cells with CCR7+CD45RA+CD45RO-CD95-CD27+CD28+ phenotype. Material: naive CD4+ T cells sorted from blood. The receptors derive from a man under 40 in good health and a related stem cell transplant donor.

The V and J genes are TRBV6-5 and TRBJ2-3; 8 nucleotides line up with TRBD2. J gave up 5 bases and V 3 bases, and 10 bases lay outside the gene matches. The CDR3 contains 16 residues. Germline lookup yields CDR1 MNHEY and CDR2 SVGAGI. The CDR3 DNA follows: TGTGCCAGCAGTTATATGGCGGGGGGTCAACTAGATACGCAGTATTTT. It is translated as CASSYMAGGQLDTQYF.

This chain links TRBV5-4 with TRBJ2-4; 8 bases match TRBD1. V gave up 0 bases and J gave up 7 bases; unmatched junction bases: 9. Germline V gene data show CDR1 as SGHNT and CDR2 as YYREEE (reference sequence). CDR3 length equals 16 residues. CDR3 region: CASSLAAGQGANIQYF. CDR3 nucleotide sequence: TGTGCCAGCAGCTTGGCGGCGGGTCAGGGGGCCAACATTCAGTACTTC. Drawing the rest from reference TRBV5-4 and TRBJ2-4, the complete variable domain is ETGVTQSPTHLIKTRGQQVTLRCSSQSGHNTVSWYQQALGQGPQFIFQYYREEENGRGNFPPRFSGLQFPNYSSELNVNALELDDSALYLCASSLAAGQGANIQYFGAGTRLSVL.

This clone was found once. The rearrangement joins TRBV7-8 to TRBJ2-2; D ambiguous. Germline CDR1 and CDR2: SGHVS and FQNEAQ. V lost 2 bases and J lost 0, with 16 bases in between. The CDR3 sequence is 18 residues long. The CDR3 protein is CASSLLPTRGPNTGELFF. The CDR3 DNA is TGTGCCAGCAGCTTATTACCGACCCGAGGCCCGAACACCGGGGAGCTGTTTTTT.

This rearrangement joins TRBV7-8 to TRBJ1-1; 8 bases are a match to TRBD1. The germline V gene encodes CDR1 SGHVS and CDR2 FQNEAQ. The CDR3 has 16 residues. V was clipped by 0 bases and J by 4 bases; unmatched bases: 7. The DNA for the CDR3 is TGTGCCAGCAGCTTAGCGCAGGACAGGGCCGGCACTGAAGCTTTCTTT. It specifies CASSLAQDRAGTEAFF.

The CDR3 spells CASSLGRGFEYF. The CDR3 nucleotides read TGTGCCAGCAGTTTGGGCAGGGGATTTGAGTACTTC. This chain joins TRBV28 and TRBJ2-5; a possible D gene is TRBD1 (6 bases). V lost 3 bases and J 12 bases, leaving 14 bases between the germline ends. The CDR3 totals 12 residues. CDR1 and CDR2 from the germline V gene are MDHEN and SYDVKM.

The chain has TRBV6-5 and TRBJ2-5; D possibly corresponds to TRBD2 (5 bases). The CDR3 is 14 amino acids. The V gene lost 6 bases and the J gene lost 0 bases, with 11 bases spanning the gap. The germline V gene has CDR1 MNHEY and CDR2 SVGAGI. The CDR3 nucleotides read TGTGCCAGCAGAAGCACGGGGAACCAAGAGACCCAGTACTTC. As protein: CASRSTGNQETQYF.

The J gene is TRBJ2-1, the V gene TRBV6-1, with a possible D match to TRBD1 (5 bases). The CDR3 runs to 17 residues. The germline V gene has CDR1 MNHNS and CDR2 SASEGT. Trimming took 1 base from V and 2 from J, leaving 15 bases between them. CDR3 sequence: CASSEGRRGRAYNEQFF. CDR3 DNA sequence: TGTGCCAGCAGTGAAGGTCGACGCGGCAGGGCCTACAATGAGCAGTTCTTC.

The chain has TRBV10-3 and TRBJ2-3, with 9 bases fitting TRBD2. V lost 5 bases and J lost 2; bases outside the gene matches: 8. Looked up from germline, CDR1 is ENHRY and CDR2 is SYGVKD. The CDR3 consists of 16 residues. The CDR3 bases are TGTGCCATCAGTCCCCTTAGCGGGGGACTCACAGATACGCAGTATTTT. The encoded protein is CAISPLSGGLTDTQYF.

The V and J genes are TRBV5-6 and TRBJ1-6; unclear D gene. V was shortened by 1 base and J by 10 bases, with 12 bases between the two germline ends. The CDR3 length is 14 residues. The germline V gene has CDR1 SGHDT and CDR2 YYEEEE. The CDR3 sequence: CASSLRGFGSPLHF. The CDR3 coding sequence is TGTGCCAGCAGCTTGCGAGGGTTCGGATCACCCCTCCACTTT.

CDR3 amino acids: CASSLLGLAGGETQYF. The CDR3 DNA sequence: TGTGCCAGCAGCTTATTGGGACTAGCGGGGGGAGAGACCCAGTACTTC. The chain uses TRBV7-9 and TRBJ2-5; 15 positions agree with TRBD2. In germline, CDR1 is SEHNR, CDR2 FQNEAQ (reference sequence). V was pared by 2 bases and J by 4 bases, with 2 bases of the junction left unmatched. The CDR3 length is 16 residues. Full variable domain (remainder filled in from reference TRBV7-9 and TRBJ2-5): DTGVSQNPRHKITKRGQNVTFRCDPISEHNRLYWYRQTLGQGPEFLTYFQNEAQLEKSRLLSDRFSAERPKGSFSTLEIQRTEQGDSAMYLCASSLLGLAGGETQYFGPGTRLLVL.

The V call is TRBV19, the J call TRBJ2-1; 7 bases agree with TRBD1. V was pared by 5 bases and J by 0 bases, with 7 bases of the junction left unmatched. The germline gives CDR1 LNHDA, CDR2 SQIVND (reference sequence). The CDR3 covers 16 residues. This CDR3 reads CASSPRDRISYNEQFF. Here the CDR3 DNA reads TGTGCCAGTAGTCCCCGGGACAGAATCTCCTACAATGAGCAGTTCTTC.

The chain combines TRBV5-1 with TRBJ1-1; possibly TRBD1 for D (5 bases). CDR1 is SGHRS, CDR2 YFSETQ, per germline. Trimming removed 0 bases at V and 0 bases at J, with 12 bases between. There are 16 residues in the CDR3. In nucleotides, the CDR3 is TGCGCCAGCAGCTTGGATCCGGGGGGATTGAACACTGAAGCTTTCTTT. As protein: CASSLDPGGLNTEAFF. Using reference TRBV5-1 and TRBJ1-1 for the parts outside the CDR3, the full variable domain is KAGVTQTPRYLIKTRGQQVTLSCSPISGHRSVSWYQQTPGQGLQFLFEYFSETQRNKGNFPGRFSGRQFSNSRSEMNVSTLELGDSALYLCASSLDPGGLNTEAFFGQGTRLTVV.

This sequence joins TRBV19 and TRBJ1-1; TRBD1 agrees at 7 bases. Per germline, CDR1 LNHDA and CDR2 SQIVND (reference sequence). The CDR3 totals 17 residues. V was pared by 4 bases and J by 2 bases, with 13 bases of the junction left unmatched. Here the CDR3 reads CASSTDRDRGRNTEAFF. CDR3 nucleotide sequence: TGTGCCAGTAGTACGGACCGGGACAGAGGACGCAACACTGAAGCTTTCTTT.

The chain links TRBV5-4 to TRBJ2-1; 8 bases line up with TRBD1. Losses at the gene ends were 0 bases for V and 1 base for J; bases not matched to a gene: 6. Germline V gives CDR1 SGHNT, CDR2 YYREEE (reference sequence). CDR3 length: 17 residues. The CDR3 region has the DNA TGTGCCAGCAGCTTGGGGGCTACAGGGGGGTCCTACAATGAGCAGTTCTTC. This gives the protein CASSLGATGGSYNEQFF.

The chain has TRBV19 and TRBJ1-5; 7 bases fit TRBD1. Germline V gene sequence: CDR1 LNHDA, CDR2 SQIVND (reference sequence). The CDR3 is 13 residues long. The junction had 6 bases not matched to a gene; V was cut back by 7 bases and J by 6 bases. CDR3 DNA sequence: TGTGCCAGTATAGGGGGCTGGAGTCAGCCCCAGCATTTT. Its translation is CASIGGWSQPQHF.

The CDR3 protein is CASTSTSGSADTQYF. CDR3 nucleotides: TGTGCCAGCACCTCGACTAGCGGGAGCGCAGATACGCAGTATTTT. This chain connects TRBV6-1 to TRBJ2-3, with 12 nucleotides matching TRBD2. CDR3 length: 15 residues. Germline loops: CDR1 MNHNS, CDR2 SASEGT. Unmatched junction bases numbered 6, after V lost 7 bases and J lost 4 bases.

The chain carries TRBV19 and TRBJ2-5, with a weak D call TRBD1 (5 bases). V was shortened by 4 bases and J by 6 bases, with 12 bases between the two germline ends. The germline V gene has CDR1 LNHDA and CDR2 SQIVND (reference sequence). The length of the CDR3 is 13 residues. For the CDR3, the DNA is TGTGCCAGTAGTAAGGCAGGGTCTAAGACCCAGTACTTC. It yields the protein CASSKAGSKTQYF.

The gene calls are TRBV11-2 and TRBJ2-2, with 11 bases matching TRBD2. CDR1 is SGHAT and CDR2 is FQNNGV in the germline V gene. This CDR3 has 16 amino acids. V shed 5 bases, J shed 2 bases, and the junction held 4 bases outside the gene matches. In DNA, the CDR3 is TGTGCCAGCAGCGCCCGACTAGCGGGAAACACCGGGGAGCTGTTTTTT. Translation gives CASSARLAGNTGELFF.

The genes are TRBV29-1 and TRBJ1-1; D might be TRBD1 (5 bases). V was shortened by 1 base and J by 4 bases, with 10 bases between the two germline ends. CDR3 size: 13 residues. Germline CDR1 is SQVTM and CDR2 is ANQGSEA. DNA for the CDR3: TGCAGCGTTGAAGCAAGGGGAGGCACTGAAGCTTTCTTT. Protein sequence: CSVEARGGTEAFF.

This chain uses TRBV5-1 with TRBJ2-3; no definite D call. The CDR3 runs to 14 residues. CDR1 and CDR2 from the germline V gene are SGHRS and YFSETQ. Trimming took 2 bases from V and 0 from J, leaving 7 bases between them. CDR3 protein: CASSFLSSTDTQYF. The CDR3 DNA reads TGCGCCAGCAGCTTCCTGTCTAGCACAGATACGCAGTATTTT.

This chain uses TRBV9 with TRBJ2-3; 11 bases fit TRBD1. Germline lookup yields CDR1 SGDLS and CDR2 YYNGEE. The CDR3 consists of 15 residues. V dropped 4 bases and J dropped 4; count of bases not matched to a gene: 5. The CDR3 loop reads CASSPRTGGADTQYF. The CDR3 DNA reads TGTGCCAGCAGCCCGCGGACAGGGGGCGCAGATACGCAGTATTTT. Full variable domain (missing parts from reference TRBV9 and TRBJ2-3): DSGVTQTPKHLITATGQRVTLRCSPRSGDLSVYWYQQSLDQGLQFLIQYYNGEERAKGNILERFSAQQFPDLHSELNLSSLELGDSALYFCASSPRTGGADTQYFGPGTRLTVL.

The V and J genes are TRBV7-2 and TRBJ2-1, with 15 bases fitting TRBD2. V was pared by 5 bases and J by 9 bases, with 8 bases of the junction left unmatched. Germline CDR1 is SGHTA and CDR2 is FQGNSA. This CDR3 is built from 16 residues. The CDR3: CASSQPGLAGGGEQFF. The CDR3 DNA reads as TGTGCCAGCAGCCAACCGGGACTAGCGGGGGGTGGTGAGCAGTTCTTC.

The chain couples TRBV9 to TRBJ2-1; 9 bases align to TRBD2. The CDR3 is 16 amino acids. The germline gives CDR1 SGDLS, CDR2 YYNGEE. V lost 0 bases and J lost 10; bases outside the gene matches: 11. The CDR3 sequence is CASSVGSRGGASEQFF. The CDR3, as DNA: TGTGCCAGCAGCGTAGGTTCTCGCGGGGGGGCCTCGGAGCAGTTCTTC.

Only a few counts were recorded for this clone. This sequence joins TRBV2 and TRBJ1-6, with 7 bases lining up with TRBD1. The CDR3 contains 14 residues. V dropped 5 bases and J dropped 5; count of bases not matched to a gene: 3. Germline V gene sequence: CDR1 SNHLY, CDR2 FYNNEI. CDR3 coding DNA: TGTGCCAGCAGTAACACAGGGGATAATTCACCCCTCCACTTT. Its protein is CASSNTGDNSPLHF.

The gene calls are TRBV28 and TRBJ1-1; the match to TRBD1 covers 9 bases. Germline assignment: CDR1 MDHEN and CDR2 SYDVKM. J gave up 7 bases and V 3 bases, and 6 bases lay outside the gene matches. CDR3 length: 14 amino acids. CDR3 residues: CASSLTGGRGEAFF. The CDR3 region has the DNA TGTGCCAGCAGTTTGACAGGGGGTAGGGGTGAAGCTTTCTTT.

The rearrangement links TRBV9 to TRBJ2-5; 9 bases are shared with TRBD1. Germline assignment: CDR1 SGDLS and CDR2 YYNGEE. The CDR3 loop spans 15 amino acids. V shed 3 bases, J shed 5 bases, and the junction held 8 bases outside the gene matches. CDR3 sequence: CASSASGQGVETQYF. DNA for the CDR3: TGTGCCAGCAGCGCCTCGGGACAGGGTGTGGAGACCCAGTACTTC. Filled out from reference TRBV9 and TRBJ2-5, the complete variable domain reads DSGVTQTPKHLITATGQRVTLRCSPRSGDLSVYWYQQSLDQGLQFLIQYYNGEERAKGNILERFSAQQFPDLHSELNLSSLELGDSALYFCASSASGQGVETQYFGPGTRLLVL.

The chain links TRBV2 to TRBJ2-7; 7 positions match TRBD1. CDR3 size: 13 residues. Trimming at V came to 6 bases and at J to 1 base, leaving 3 bases not matched to a gene. Germline values: CDR1 SNHLY, CDR2 FYNNEI. The CDR3 is CASSRDSSYEQYF. Here the CDR3 DNA reads TGTGCCAGCAGCCGGGACAGTTCCTACGAGCAGTACTTC.

CDR3 sequence (DNA): TGTGCCACCAGCAGAGATATTACACCCCTCCACTTT. This gives the protein CATSRDITPLHF. The chain couples TRBV15 to TRBJ1-6; D not certain. Trimming cost V 0 bases and J 11 bases, with 5 bases left between them. Germline loops: CDR1 LNHNV, CDR2 YYDKDF (reference sequence). The CDR3 consists of 12 residues.

CDR3 region: CASSLEAGAYGYTF. The CDR3 nucleotides are TGTGCCAGCAGCTTAGAGGCTGGGGCTTATGGCTACACCTTC. The gene calls are TRBV11-2 and TRBJ1-2, with D possibly matching TRBD1 (5 bases). V lost 0 bases and J lost 5, with 10 bases in between. The CDR3 is made up of 14 amino acids. Germline CDR1 is SGHAT and CDR2 is FQNNGV.

The rearrangement joins TRBV5-1 to TRBJ2-5; 7 bases agree with TRBD1. CDR3 length: 15 residues. Germline-derived CDR1 and CDR2 are SGHRS and YFSETQ. V was clipped by 5 bases and J by 5 bases; unmatched bases: 12. Here the CDR3 DNA reads TGCGCCAGCAGAGCCGACAGGGTTCTAGGGGAGACCCAGTACTTC. Residues: CASRADRVLGETQYF.

The rearrangement links TRBV29-1 to TRBJ2-5; tentatively, D is TRBD1 (7 bases). CDR1 and CDR2 (germline): SQVTM, ANQGSEA. Between the trimmed V and J ends, which lost 3 bases and 11 bases, there was a span of 19 bases. This CDR3 comprises 13 residues. The CDR3 nucleotides read TGCAGCGTTGAGGCGGGACAGAATATGGGGCAGTACTTC. It encodes CSVEAGQNMGQYF.

The DNA of the CDR3 is TGTGCCAGCAGCCGGGACAGCTCCACCGGGGAGCTGTTTTTT. Amino acid sequence: CASSRDSSTGELFF. This rearrangement joins TRBV7-3 to TRBJ2-2, with 7 bases fitting TRBD1. Per the germline V gene, CDR1 is SGHTA and CDR2 is FQGTGA. This CDR3 comprises 14 residues. V shed 5 bases, J shed 4 bases, and the junction held 4 bases outside the gene matches. The full variable domain, completed using reference TRBV7-3 and TRBJ2-2, is GAGVSQTPSNKVTEKGKYVELRCDPISGHTALYWYRQSLGQGPEFLIYFQGTGAADDSGLPNDRFFAVRPEGSVSTLKIQRTERGDSAVYLCASSRDSSTGELFFGEGSRLTVL.